The present entry profiles one T cell receptor beta chain with its context. This sample was included in a study of blood T cell repertoires in COVID-19. CDR3 length equals 16 residues. The V segment lost 3 bases and the J segment 6 bases; nucleotides outside the gene matches: 6. Germline CDR1 is SGHTA and CDR2 is FQGNSA. Sequencing used immunoSEQ multiplex PCR; TCRdb keeps in-frame clones, though not all of them. The sample includes some 200,000 clones, around 87% of them seen just once. The V gene is TRBV7-2, the J gene TRBJ2-3; 13 bases align to TRBD2. Sequencing was carried out using peripheral blood. This TCR was sampled from a man aged 18-30 years with active or convalescent COVID-19. CDR3 sequence: CASSFQGLAGVDTQYF. DNA of the CDR3: TGTGCCAGCAGCTTCCAAGGACTAGCGGGGGTGGATACGCAGTATTTT.